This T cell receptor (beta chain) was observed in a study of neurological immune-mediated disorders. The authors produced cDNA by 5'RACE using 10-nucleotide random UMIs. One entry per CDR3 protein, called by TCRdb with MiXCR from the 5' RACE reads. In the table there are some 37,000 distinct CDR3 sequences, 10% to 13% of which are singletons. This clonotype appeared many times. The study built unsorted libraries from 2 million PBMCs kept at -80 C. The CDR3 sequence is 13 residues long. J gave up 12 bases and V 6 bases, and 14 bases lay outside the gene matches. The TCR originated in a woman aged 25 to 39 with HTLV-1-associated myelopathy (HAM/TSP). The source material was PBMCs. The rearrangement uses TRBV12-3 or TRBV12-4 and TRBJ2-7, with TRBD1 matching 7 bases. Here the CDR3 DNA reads TGTGCCAGCAGCCCCAACACAGGGGATTGGCGGTACTTC. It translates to CASSPNTGDWRYF.